The clone carrying this T cell receptor (beta chain) was observed a few times. Its antigen is unidentified. TCRdb independently ran MiXCR on the reads; one entry per CDR3 protein. The table records approximately 200,000 distinct CDR3 sequences, about 20% of them present only once. The data stem from a study of T cell repertoires in cytomegalovirus infection. Study summary: An indication of both CMV infection and matching HLA type came from public TCR beta signatures.

Study-wide results and limits: CMV-specific HLA-C-restricted TCR beta clonotypes dominated the ex vivo response.

Trimming removed 3 bases from V and 4 bases from J, with 20 bases in between. Looked up from germline, CDR1 is MNHEY and CDR2 is SVGAGI. The CDR3 runs 17 residues. Sequencing was performed on CD8+ T cells from PBMCs. The sequence derives from a human donor in good health (CMV status not recorded). Some clones in this sample may be carry-over from other donors' samples. The rearrangement joins TRBV6-5 to TRBJ2-3; possibly TRBD2 for D (6 bases). The CDR3 is CASSYGGVNSFSDTQYF. In nucleotides, the CDR3 is TGTGCCAGCAGTTATGGAGGGGTCAACAGCTTCTCAGATACGCAGTATTTT.